This TCR beta chain was recorded in a study of T cell repertoires in ileal Crohn's disease. Findings of the study overall: Active smokers at surgery had more clonal expansions than non-smokers.

This table comes from immunoSEQ multiplex PCR, and its TCRdb copy is limited to in-frame clones, with some not included. The data hold roughly 14,000 clones, with roughly 78% observed a single time. About this clone itself: Its antigen is unidentified.

This CDR3 contains 15 residues. The ends were cut back, 6 bases at V and 4 bases at J, with 16 bases in the middle. Germline assignment: CDR1 MNHEY and CDR2 SMNVEV (reference sequence). The sequence came from an adult with Crohn's disease. Sequencing was carried out using ileal tissue. The gene calls are TRBV27 and TRBJ2-1, with D maybe TRBD1 (6 bases). The CDR3 reads CASRIQGYPYNEQFF. CDR3 coding DNA: TGTGCCAGCAGGATCCAGGGGTATCCGTACAATGAGCAGTTCTTC.